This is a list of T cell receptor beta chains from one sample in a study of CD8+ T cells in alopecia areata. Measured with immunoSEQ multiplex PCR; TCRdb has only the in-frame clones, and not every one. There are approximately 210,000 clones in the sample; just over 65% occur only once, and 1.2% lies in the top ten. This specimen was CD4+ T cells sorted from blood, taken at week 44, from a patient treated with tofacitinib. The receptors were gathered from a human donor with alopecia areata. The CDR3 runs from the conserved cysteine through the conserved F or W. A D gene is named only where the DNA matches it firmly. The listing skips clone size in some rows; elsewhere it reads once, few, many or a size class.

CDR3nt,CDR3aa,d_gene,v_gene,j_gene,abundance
TGTGCCACCAGCAGAGATCTGTCGGGGGATGGCTACACCTTC,CATSRDLSGDGYTF,NA,TRBV15,TRBJ1-2,once
TGCAGCGTTCAGGATGGGGCCTCTGGGGCCAACGTCCTGACTTTC,CSVQDGASGANVLTF,NA,TRBV29-1,TRBJ2-6,few
TGTGCCAGCTCACGGACAGAATTGAACACTGAAGCTTTCTTT,CASSRTELNTEAFF,NA,TRBV18,TRBJ1-1,NA
TGTGCCAGCAGTGAGGGGGGTACCCTCACCTACAATGAGCAGTTCTTC,CASSEGGTLTYNEQFF,NA,TRBV2,TRBJ2-1,few
TGTGCCAGCTCAGCATATAACACTGAAGCTTTCTTT,CASSAYNTEAFF,NA,TRBV18,TRBJ1-1,NA
TGTGCCATCAGTGAAAGGGGGACGAACACCGGGGAGCTGTTTTTT,CAISERGTNTGELFF,NA,TRBV10-3,TRBJ2-2,many
TGTGCCACCAGCAGAGCTGAGCCAGGGGGGACCCAGTACTTC,CATSRAEPGGTQYF,TRBD1,TRBV15,TRBJ2-5,few
TGCAGCTCTCTTCGACAGGGAGAGACCCAGTACTTC,CSSLRQGETQYF,TRBD1,TRBV29-1,TRBJ2-5,few
TGTGCCAGCACCTCAGGGGGGGGTCAGACCTACGAGCAGTACTTC,CASTSGGGQTYEQYF,NA,TRBV6-1,TRBJ2-7,NA
TGTGCCACCAGGCGGGGGGACTATCACAACTATGGCTACACCTTC,CATRRGDYHNYGYTF,NA,TRBV27,TRBJ1-2,NA
TGTGCCAGCAGGAAAACCCAACTCCCCACAGATACGCAGTATTTT,CASRKTQLPTDTQYF,NA,TRBV7-2,TRBJ2-3,few
TGTGCCTGGAGTTATCAGGGGGCGGGACTGGCTTTCTTT,CAWSYQGAGLAFF,TRBD1,TRBV30,TRBJ1-1,NA
TGCAGTGCTAGAGCGGATATGCAGTACTTC,CSARADMQYF,NA,TRBV20-1,TRBJ2-7,once
TGCAGCGTCTCCGGGACCGCAGATTACTACGAGCAGTACTTC,CSVSGTADYYEQYF,NA,TRBV29-1,TRBJ2-7,NA
TGCAGCGTTGTGGTCTTGAACACTGAAGCTTTCTTT,CSVVVLNTEAFF,NA,TRBV29-1,TRBJ1-1,NA
TGTGCCAGCAGCGTAGTGTTGGTGGACACTGAAGCTTTCTTT,CASSVVLVDTEAFF,NA,TRBV9,TRBJ1-1,NA
TGTGCCAGCAGTTTAACCCCCCAGACAGGGGAAAACATTCAGTACTTC,CASSLTPQTGENIQYF,TRBD1,TRBV28,TRBJ2-4,NA
TGTGCCAGCTCCAGGGAGTTCATGAACACTGAAGCTTTCTTT,CASSREFMNTEAFF,NA,TRBV5-5,TRBJ1-1,few
TGTGCCAGCAGCCCTAGGACAGGGAACACTGAAGCTTTCTTT,CASSPRTGNTEAFF,TRBD1,TRBV6-1,TRBJ1-1,NA
TGCAGTATCCAAGACAGTAACTATGGCTACACCTTC,CSIQDSNYGYTF,NA,TRBV29-1,TRBJ1-2,NA
TGTGCCATCAGTGAGGCGTTACAGGGGAGTGGTGAAAAACTGTTTTTT,CAISEALQGSGEKLFF,TRBD1,TRBV10-3,TRBJ1-4,few
TGTGCCTGGAGCCTCAACAATGAGCAGTTCTTC,CAWSLNNEQFF,NA,TRBV30,TRBJ2-1,NA
TGTGCCAGCAGCTTTGGACAGGGAGGGTTTGGGGACACTGAAGCTTTCTTT,CASSFGQGGFGDTEAFF,TRBD1,TRBV9,TRBJ1-1,NA
TGTGCCAGCAGCCAAGAGCTCGCAGGGCACACTGAAGCTTTCTTT,CASSQELAGHTEAFF,NA,TRBV14,TRBJ1-1,few
TGTGCCAGTAGTATACAGTCAACAGGAAACAATGAGCAGTTCTTC,CASSIQSTGNNEQFF,NA,TRBV19,TRBJ2-1,few
TGCGCCAGCAGCTTCGTCAGGGGAACCCCCACAGATACGCAGTATTTT,CASSFVRGTPTDTQYF,NA,TRBV5-1,TRBJ2-3,NA
TGCGCCAGCAGCCAAGGGGTGAGCAGGGGAGGTGAAGCTTTCTTT,CASSQGVSRGGEAFF,NA,TRBV4-3,TRBJ1-1,NA
TGTGCCAGCAGCGTAGGGACTAGCGAAAGCACAGATACGCAGTATTTT,CASSVGTSESTDTQYF,TRBD2,TRBV9,TRBJ2-3,NA
TGCGCCAGCAGCTTAAACCCCGGGACATCGTCCGTATACACCTTC,CASSLNPGTSSVYTF,NA,TRBV5-1,TRBJ1-2,NA
TGTGCCAGCACCTCCACGGGACAGGGTAATTCACCCCTCCACTTT,CASTSTGQGNSPLHF,TRBD1,TRBV2,TRBJ1-6,NA
TGTGCCAGCAGAGGACAGGGGTTGGATCAGCCCCAGCATTTT,CASRGQGLDQPQHF,TRBD1,TRBV25-1,TRBJ1-5,NA
TGTGCCAGCAGCTTAGATTCTCCTCCCAATGAGCAGTTCTTC,CASSLDSPPNEQFF,NA,TRBV7-9,TRBJ2-1,NA
TGTGCCAGCAGCCAAGGGGGTTGGGCCGAGCAGTACTTC,CASSQGGWAEQYF,NA,TRBV14,TRBJ2-7,NA
TGTGCCTGGAGTCGGTCGGGAGACGATCAGCCCCAGCATTTT,CAWSRSGDDQPQHF,NA,TRBV30,TRBJ1-5,NA
TGTGCCAGCAGCCTCCTTGGAGGGGGAGTACAGCCCCAGCATTTT,CASSLLGGGVQPQHF,NA,TRBV7-8,TRBJ1-5,NA
TGTGCCAGCAGTTTTGAGGGCAGGCACTCTGGGGCCAACGTCCTGACTTTC,CASSFEGRHSGANVLTF,NA,TRBV27,TRBJ2-6,NA
TGTGCCAGCAGCTTTGGTAGCCGTAACAATGAGCAGTTCTTC,CASSFGSRNNEQFF,NA,TRBV7-2,TRBJ2-1,NA
TGCGCCAGCAGCTTGGCCCTCGGGGTACGGTCACCCCTCCACTTT,CASSLALGVRSPLHF,NA,TRBV5-1,TRBJ1-6,NA
TGCGCCAGCAGCCAAGACCTGCGCACTGAAGCTTTCTTT,CASSQDLRTEAFF,NA,TRBV4-3,TRBJ1-1,once
TGTGCCAGCAGTTTCTTAGGCGGGAGTAAAGAGACCCAGTACTTC,CASSFLGGSKETQYF,TRBD2,TRBV28,TRBJ2-5,NA
TGTGCCAGCGCACCGGGACAAAGCTATGGCTACACCTTC,CASAPGQSYGYTF,NA,TRBV14,TRBJ1-2,once
TGCAGCGTTGGCAGGTCTGAAAAACTGTTTTTT,CSVGRSEKLFF,NA,TRBV29-1,TRBJ1-4,few
TGCGCCAGCAGCTTGGGGGGGTCCGATGGCTACACCTTC,CASSLGGSDGYTF,NA,TRBV5-1,TRBJ1-2,NA
TGTGCCAGCAGCTTAGACGGGGCACCCAGCCAAGATGAGCAGTTCTTC,CASSLDGAPSQDEQFF,NA,TRBV7-9,TRBJ2-1,NA